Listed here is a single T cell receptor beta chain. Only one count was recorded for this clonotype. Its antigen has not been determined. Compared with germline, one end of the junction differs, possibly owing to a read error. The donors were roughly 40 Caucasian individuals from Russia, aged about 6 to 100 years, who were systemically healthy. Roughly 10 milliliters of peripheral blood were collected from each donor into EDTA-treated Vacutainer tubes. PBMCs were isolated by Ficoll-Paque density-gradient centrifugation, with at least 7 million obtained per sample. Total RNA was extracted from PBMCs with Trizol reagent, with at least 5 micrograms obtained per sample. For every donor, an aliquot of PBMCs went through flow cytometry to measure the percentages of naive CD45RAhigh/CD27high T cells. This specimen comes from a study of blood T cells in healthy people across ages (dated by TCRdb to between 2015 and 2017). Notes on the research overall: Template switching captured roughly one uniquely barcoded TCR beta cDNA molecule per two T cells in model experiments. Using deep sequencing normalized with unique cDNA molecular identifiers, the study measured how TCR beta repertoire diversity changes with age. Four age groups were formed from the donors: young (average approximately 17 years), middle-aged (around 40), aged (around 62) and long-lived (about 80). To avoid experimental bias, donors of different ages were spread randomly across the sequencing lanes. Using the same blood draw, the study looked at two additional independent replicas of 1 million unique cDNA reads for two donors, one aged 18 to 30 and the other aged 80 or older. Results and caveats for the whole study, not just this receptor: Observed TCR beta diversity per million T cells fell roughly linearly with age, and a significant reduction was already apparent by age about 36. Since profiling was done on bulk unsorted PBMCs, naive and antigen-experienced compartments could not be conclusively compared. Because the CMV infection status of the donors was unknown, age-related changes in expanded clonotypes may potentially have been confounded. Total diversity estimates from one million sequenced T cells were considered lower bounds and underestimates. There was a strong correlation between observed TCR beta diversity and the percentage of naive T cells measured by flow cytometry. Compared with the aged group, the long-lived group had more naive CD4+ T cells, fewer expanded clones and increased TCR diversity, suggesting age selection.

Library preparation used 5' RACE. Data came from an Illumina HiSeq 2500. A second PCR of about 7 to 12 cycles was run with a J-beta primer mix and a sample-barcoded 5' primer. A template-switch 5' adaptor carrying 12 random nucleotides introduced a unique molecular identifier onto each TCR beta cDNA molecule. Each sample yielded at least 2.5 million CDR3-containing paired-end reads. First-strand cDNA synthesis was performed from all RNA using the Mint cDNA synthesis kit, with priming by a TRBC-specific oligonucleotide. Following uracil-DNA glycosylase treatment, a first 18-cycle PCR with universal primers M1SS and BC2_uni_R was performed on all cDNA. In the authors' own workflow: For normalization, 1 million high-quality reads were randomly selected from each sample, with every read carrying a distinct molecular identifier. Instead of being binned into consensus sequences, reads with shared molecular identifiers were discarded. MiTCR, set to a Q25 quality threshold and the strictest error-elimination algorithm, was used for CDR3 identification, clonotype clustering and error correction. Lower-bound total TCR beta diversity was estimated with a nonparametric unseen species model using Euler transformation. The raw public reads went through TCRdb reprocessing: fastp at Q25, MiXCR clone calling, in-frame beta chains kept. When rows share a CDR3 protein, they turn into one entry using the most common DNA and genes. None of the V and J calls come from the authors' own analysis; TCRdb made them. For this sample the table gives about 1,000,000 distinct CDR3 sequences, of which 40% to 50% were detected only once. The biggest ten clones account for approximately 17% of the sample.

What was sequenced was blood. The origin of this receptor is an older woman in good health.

The nucleotides are TGCGCCAGCAGTGTCGGAGTTTGGGAGCAGTACTTC. This yields the protein CASSVGVWEQYF. This chain is built from TRBV25-1 and TRBJ2-5; matching of 5 bases hints at TRBD2 as the D gene. The CDR3, from cysteine to phenylalanine, totals 12 residues. The retained sequence is limited to the CDR3, 36 bases, with the frame set at the first base. In the germline V gene, CDR1 corresponds to MGHDK and CDR2 to SYGVNS.